This note documents a single T cell receptor (beta chain) sequence. Germline V gene sequence: CDR1 SGHTA, CDR2 FQGNSA. The CDR3 sequence is 13 residues long. V dropped 2 bases and J dropped 5 bases, with 10 bases sitting between them. This sample was taken from a study of cytomegalovirus exposure and HLA in healthy donors. PCR was performed using 60 Vbeta and 13 Jbeta primers. Clones were sequenced by immunoSEQ multiplex PCR, and TCRdb holds only the in-frame ones, with some missing. The table lists about 88,000 clones. The V and J genes are TRBV7-2 and TRBJ2-7; D is possibly TRBD2 (6 bases). Sample: PBMCs. The clonotype originates from a girl aged 10 to 17 in good health and CMV-seropositive. This CDR3 is CASSLPGLHEQYF. In DNA form, the CDR3 reads TGTGCCAGCAGCTTACCGGGACTCCACGAGCAGTACTTC.